The rows below give T cell receptor beta chains drawn from one sample of a study of blood T cell repertoires in COVID-19. The method was immunoSEQ multiplex PCR; TCRdb's version includes in-frame clones alone and lacks a portion of them. Here the sample spans some 130,000 clones, approximately 78% being singletons. Sequencing input: peripheral blood. The receptor set was obtained from a man in his sixties who had recovered from COVID-19. Both conserved end residues are part of each CDR3. The order of the fields is D gene, clone size, V gene, J gene, CDR3 DNA, CDR3 protein. The D gene is left open where the match is weak. The size field is filled for only some rows; it gives once, few, many or a size class.

TRBD1	once	TRBV27	TRBJ1-4	TGTGCCAGCAGTTCCCAGGGGGATGAAAAACTGTTTTTT	CASSSQGDEKLFF
TRBD1	NA	TRBV19	TRBJ1-5	TGTGCCAGTAGTCCCAGGACAGGGGGCAATCAGCCCCAGCATTTT	CASSPRTGGNQPQHF
NA	NA	TRBV6-5	TRBJ2-7	TGTGCCAGCAGTTACTCGAGAACAGGGCCTCAAGGGGAGCAGTACTTC	CASSYSRTGPQGEQYF
TRBD1	NA	TRBV19	TRBJ1-4	TGTGCCAGTAGTCAACCACGCGGGACAGGGCTCGAAAAACTGTTTTTT	CASSQPRGTGLEKLFF
NA	NA	TRBV28	TRBJ1-1	TGTGCCAGCAGTCCTCAGGGGACCCTTGAAGCTTTCTTT	CASSPQGTLEAFF
NA	few	TRBV28	TRBJ2-1	TGTGCCAGCAAGCGACCGATGGATTACAATGAGCAGTTCTTC	CASKRPMDYNEQFF
NA	few	TRBV21-1	TRBJ2-2	TGTGCCAGCAGCAAAGAGATTGGGACTTCAGCTCTGAGACAGAACACCGGGGAGCTGTTTTTT	CASSKEIGTSALRQNTGELFF
NA	NA	TRBV7-8	TRBJ2-7	TGTGCCAGCAGCTTAGTGGCAGGCGAGCAGTACTTC	CASSLVAGEQYF
NA	once	TRBV18	TRBJ2-5	TGTGCCAGCTCACCAATGCCGGGACTGACCCAAGAGACCCAGTACTTC	CASSPMPGLTQETQYF
TRBD2	NA	TRBV6-2/TRBV6-3	TRBJ2-7	TGTGCCAGCAGTACCGGACTAGCGGGGGGTTTGGAGCAGTACTTC	CASSTGLAGGLEQYF
TRBD1	NA	TRBV5-1	TRBJ1-6	TGCGCCAGCAGCTTGATGACAGGGAATCCACCCCTCCACTTT	CASSLMTGNPPLHF